This TCR beta chain was sequenced during a study of blood T cells in healthy people across ages. Study-wide findings and caveats: There were more naive CD4+ cells and higher diversity in long-lived donors than in aged donors. What prevented conclusive comparison of naive and antigen-experienced cells was that PBMCs were unsorted.

Primed by a sample-barcoded 5' primer and a J-beta primer mix, a second PCR proceeded for 7 to 11 cycles. Paired-end reads containing CDR3 totaled no fewer than 2.5 million for each sample. From the 5' RACE reads, TCRdb called clonotypes with MiXCR, one entry per CDR3 protein. The data hold 350,000 to 450,000 distinct CDR3 sequences, with 50% to 60% observed a single time. This clonotype was counted a single time. What it recognizes is unknown. Trimming cost V 1 base and J 8 bases, with 12 bases left between them. This CDR3 has 13 residues. Per the germline V gene, CDR1 is DFQATT and CDR2 is SNEGSKA (reference sequence).

This chain links TRBV20-1 with TRBJ2-1; weak D call: TRBD2 (5 bases). This receptor was taken from a man between 60 and 70 years old in good health. The sample comprised blood. For the CDR3, the DNA is TGCAGTGCTAGAGTGAGCGCGGGCTATGAGCAGTTCTTC. Protein sequence: CSARVSAGYEQFF.